This is a list of T cell receptor beta chains from one sample in a study of T cell repertoires in cytomegalovirus infection. TCRdb re-derived calls from the reads in MiXCR, one entry per CDR3 protein. The sample shows 300,000 to 450,000 distinct CDR3 sequences, about a sixth of them seen only once. Sample: PBMCs. These TCRs come from a human donor in good health (CMV status not recorded). Some clones in this sample may be carry-over from other donors' samples. Each CDR3 is given with its conserved first and last residue. D genes are given only for firm matches. Clone size is stated in some rows and not others, as once, few, many or a class when expanded.

cdr3_nt: TGTGCCACCAGCAGAGGACGGAGGAACACTGAAGCTTTCTTT
cdr3_aa: CATSRGRRNTEAFF
v_call: TRBV15
clone_size: few
d_call: -
j_call: TRBJ1-1

cdr3_nt: TGTGCCAGCAGCTTACAGGGGCTAGAGCAGTACTTC
cdr3_aa: CASSLQGLEQYF
v_call: TRBV7-2
clone_size: -
d_call: -
j_call: TRBJ2-7

cdr3_nt: TGTGCCAGCAGCCATAAGGGGAGGTTTGAGCAGTTCTTC
cdr3_aa: CASSHKGRFEQFF
v_call: TRBV14
clone_size: few
d_call: -
j_call: TRBJ2-1

cdr3_nt: TGCGCCAGCAGCCAAGAGCCCCCCGCCGCTGTCGGCGAAAAACTGTTTTTT
cdr3_aa: CASSQEPPAAVGEKLFF
v_call: TRBV4-3
clone_size: -
d_call: -
j_call: TRBJ1-4

cdr3_nt: TGTGCCAGCAGCCAAGGGGACTCGACAGATACGCAGTATTTT
cdr3_aa: CASSQGDSTDTQYF
v_call: TRBV14
clone_size: -
d_call: -
j_call: TRBJ2-3

cdr3_nt: TGCAGCGTTGCTACGGACCGGGGAATCTACGAGCAGTACTTC
cdr3_aa: CSVATDRGIYEQYF
v_call: TRBV29-1
clone_size: few
d_call: -
j_call: TRBJ2-7

cdr3_nt: TGTGCCAGCGCTAATAGCCGCGGGAATACGCAGTATTTT
cdr3_aa: CASANSRGNTQYF
v_call: TRBV6-2/TRBV6-3
clone_size: -
d_call: -
j_call: TRBJ2-3

cdr3_nt: TGTGCCAGCAGTGAAATTGGAAGCGGGGTAAGCTACGAGCAGTACTTC
cdr3_aa: CASSEIGSGVSYEQYF
v_call: TRBV28
clone_size: -
d_call: TRBD2
j_call: TRBJ2-7

cdr3_nt: TGTGCCAGCAGCTTAGCGGGACTCCCGGGAGAGACCCAGTACTTC
cdr3_aa: CASSLAGLPGETQYF
v_call: TRBV7-6
clone_size: few
d_call: -
j_call: TRBJ2-5

cdr3_nt: TGTGCCAGCAGTACTACCCGGGTCGGAGATACGCAGTATTTT
cdr3_aa: CASSTTRVGDTQYF
v_call: TRBV2
clone_size: -
d_call: -
j_call: TRBJ2-3

cdr3_nt: TGTGCCCGGAGCCCAAGGAGGGATCAGCCCCAGCATTTT
cdr3_aa: CARSPRRDQPQHF
v_call: TRBV7-2
clone_size: few
d_call: -
j_call: TRBJ1-5

cdr3_nt: TGTGCCAGCAGCAGCGAGCGGGAGTGGAATGAGCAGTTCTTC
cdr3_aa: CASSSEREWNEQFF
v_call: TRBV7-2
clone_size: many
d_call: TRBD2
j_call: TRBJ2-1

cdr3_nt: TGTGCCAGCAGCTCCACCCGGACCCAGTACTTC
cdr3_aa: CASSSTRTQYF
v_call: TRBV11-2
clone_size: -
d_call: -
j_call: TRBJ2-5

cdr3_nt: TGTGCCAGCAGTTCCGACATCGGGGAGCTGTTTTTT
cdr3_aa: CASSSDIGELFF
v_call: TRBV6-5
clone_size: many
d_call: -
j_call: TRBJ2-2

cdr3_nt: TGTGCCAGCAGCTCCTACTTCGGGGCGACGGCTTTCTTT
cdr3_aa: CASSSYFGATAFF
v_call: TRBV7-9
clone_size: -
d_call: -
j_call: TRBJ1-1

cdr3_nt: TGTGCCAGCGGGAGCCCGGGAAGAAACACCATATATTTT
cdr3_aa: CASGSPGRNTIYF
v_call: TRBV7-2
clone_size: many
d_call: -
j_call: TRBJ1-3

cdr3_nt: TGCAGTGCCGAGACTACCTTCACAGATACGCAGTATTTT
cdr3_aa: CSAETTFTDTQYF
v_call: TRBV20-1
clone_size: few
d_call: -
j_call: TRBJ2-3

cdr3_nt: TGTGCCAGTAGTATGGGCTCCAATCAGCCCCAGCATTTT
cdr3_aa: CASSMGSNQPQHF
v_call: TRBV19
clone_size: -
d_call: -
j_call: TRBJ1-5

cdr3_nt: TGTGCCAGCAGTTGGCGGGACAGGGGAACAGATACGCAGTATTTT
cdr3_aa: CASSWRDRGTDTQYF
v_call: TRBV6-6
clone_size: few
d_call: TRBD1
j_call: TRBJ2-3

cdr3_nt: TGTGCCACCCAGGGGAGGGAAGATCAGCCCCAGCATTTT
cdr3_aa: CATQGREDQPQHF
v_call: TRBV12-3/TRBV12-4
clone_size: many
d_call: -
j_call: TRBJ1-5

cdr3_nt: TGCGCCAGCAGCCCATGGACAGGGGGCTCGCGGGAGACCCAGTACTTC
cdr3_aa: CASSPWTGGSRETQYF
v_call: TRBV5-1
clone_size: -
d_call: TRBD1
j_call: TRBJ2-5

cdr3_nt: TGTGCCAGCACCATAAGGGGGGGGGCAGATACGCAGTATTTT
cdr3_aa: CASTIRGGADTQYF
v_call: TRBV7-6
clone_size: many
d_call: -
j_call: TRBJ2-3

cdr3_nt: TGTGCCAGCAGTGAAGCGGGGAGGTGGGGCCAAGAGACCCAGTACTTC
cdr3_aa: CASSEAGRWGQETQYF
v_call: TRBV2
clone_size: -
d_call: -
j_call: TRBJ2-5

cdr3_nt: TGTGCCAGCAGTGAGCCCCCAGATACGCAGTATTTT
cdr3_aa: CASSEPPDTQYF
v_call: TRBV6-5
clone_size: -
d_call: -
j_call: TRBJ2-3

cdr3_nt: TGTGCCAGCAGTGAGTTCTGGACACATGATGGCTACACCTTC
cdr3_aa: CASSEFWTHDGYTF
v_call: TRBV5-5
clone_size: few
d_call: -
j_call: TRBJ1-2

cdr3_nt: TGTGCCAGCAGCTTAGATACGGGACTGTGGAATGAGCAGTTCTTC
cdr3_aa: CASSLDTGLWNEQFF
v_call: TRBV7-2
clone_size: many
d_call: -
j_call: TRBJ2-1

cdr3_nt: TGCGCCAGCAGCCAACCAGTACAGGGCTACAATGAGCAGTTCTTC
cdr3_aa: CASSQPVQGYNEQFF
v_call: TRBV4-1
clone_size: -
d_call: -
j_call: TRBJ2-1

cdr3_nt: TGTGCCAGCAGTTACGGGGCTAGCGGCGCCTACGAGCAGTACTTC
cdr3_aa: CASSYGASGAYEQYF
v_call: TRBV6-2/TRBV6-3
clone_size: many
d_call: TRBD2
j_call: TRBJ2-7

cdr3_nt: TGTGCCAGCAGCCCCTTCGCTGGATATACGCAGTATTTT
cdr3_aa: CASSPFAGYTQYF
v_call: TRBV7-8
clone_size: many
d_call: -
j_call: TRBJ2-3

cdr3_nt: TGTGCCAGCAGCACAGGGACAGCGCGCTCTGGAAACACCATATATTTT
cdr3_aa: CASSTGTARSGNTIYF
v_call: TRBV7-8
clone_size: -
d_call: TRBD1
j_call: TRBJ1-3

cdr3_nt: TGTGCCAGCAGCCACTACCCTCAGGGTACAGAGACCCAGTACTTC
cdr3_aa: CASSHYPQGTETQYF
v_call: TRBV7-4
clone_size: few
d_call: -
j_call: TRBJ2-5

cdr3_nt: TGTGCCAGTAGTATTATTAATTCACCCCTCCACTTT
cdr3_aa: CASSIINSPLHF
v_call: TRBV19
clone_size: -
d_call: -
j_call: TRBJ1-6

cdr3_nt: TGTGCCAGTCTCGGGGGAGACGAGCAGTACTTC
cdr3_aa: CASLGGDEQYF
v_call: TRBV27
clone_size: -
d_call: -
j_call: TRBJ2-7

cdr3_nt: TGTGCCATCAGCGAGAACTATGGCTACACCTTC
cdr3_aa: CAISENYGYTF
v_call: TRBV10-3
clone_size: few
d_call: -
j_call: TRBJ1-2